This TCR beta chain derives from a study of cytomegalovirus exposure and HLA in healthy donors (dated by TCRdb to about 2017). With regard to the full study: In an earlier analysis of several hundred of the donors, about 270 Gb of sequence data and roughly 100 million unique TCR beta sequences from approximately 180 million T cells were reported. An early release covering just under 650 HLA-typed donors comprised approximately 290 gigabases of sequencing data and tens of millions of unique TCR sequences. Of the roughly 400 genotyped donors, approximately 80% fell in the genetic ancestry cluster associated with self-reported Caucasian donors. The study aimed to test whether signatures of past pathogen exposure could be identified by cataloging public T cell receptors. The study used immunosequencing to profile the T cell repertoires of 600 to 850 subjects and linked those repertoires to cytomegalovirus serostatus. A separate validation cohort of more than 100 different subjects was used in addition to the approximately 700-subject first cohort. To predict cytomegalovirus infection status, the study combined high-throughput TCR immunosequencing, statistical association of individual TCRs with disease status, and machine learning. In a later analysis, previously published TCR beta repertoires from several hundred donors were re-analyzed and high-resolution HLA genotyping was added so that TCR occurrence patterns could be studied. In the later analysis, no new phenotypic data were used to find candidate immune exposures; instead, reliance was placed on TCR beta sequences and their occurrence across donors. An earlier analysis of several hundred of the donors applied high-throughput TCR beta sequencing to assess whether each TCR beta V gene segment acted as functional or pseudogenic. Donor age, sex, ethnicity and CMV serostatus were collected together with the repertoire data. A later genetic analysis used genome-wide SNP genotypes for about 65% of the roughly 670 donors, treating that subset as a discovery cohort. Every repertoire in the discovery cohort had been generated on one and the same sequencing platform. Class I and class II HLA loci were covered by the typing at four-digit resolution. The number of typed donors differed by locus: about 620-630 for A, B, C, DRB1 and DQB1; some 500 for DQA1; approximately 610 for DPA1; and 450 to 480 for DPB1. Roughly 5 DR-DQ haplotypes were handled as single units for association and clustering, since linkage in the cohort was strong. On average, roughly 240,000 unique TCR beta nucleotide sequences were sequenced per donor among some 420 genotyped donors of the cohort, with 15% to 20% of those sequences being non-productive.

With respect to this clone: The target of this receptor is not known. There are no base qualities to consult, and no much larger clone falls within one base.

In total, 600 or so healthy bone marrow donors made up the cohort. At the time of sampling, every cohort member was nominally healthy, though immune exposures that went unrecorded were likely present. CMV serostatus was positive for about 300 and negative for about 50% of the roughly 700 cohort members, and was not recorded for this donor. A peripheral blood sample was collected from each donor, and TCR beta sequencing was performed on peripheral blood mononuclear cells. The Qiagen DNeasy Blood Extraction Kit was used to extract genomic DNA from the blood cell samples. The protocol used for the library was the immunoSEQ multiplex PCR assay. For the multiplex PCR, a mixture combining 60 forward primers for TCR Vbeta segments and 13 reverse primers for TCR Jbeta segments was used. A multiplex PCR assay on genomic DNA amplified the CDR3 region of rearranged TCR beta genes. Amplified TCR beta libraries were sequenced as 87-base-pair reads on the Illumina HiSeq System. The original methods were these. In a later analysis, some 80 million unique TCR beta chains were counted across the roughly 670 repertoires, and approximately 9.9 million of these chains were shared by at least two donors. Raw reads were error-corrected and collapsed into unique sequences with a nearest-neighbor algorithm that merged closely related sequences to remove PCR and sequencing errors. V, D and J gene segments were assigned by aligning CDR3 sequences to IMGT reference sequences. For a sequence to be retained, at least a six-nucleotide match to both a V gene segment and a J gene segment was required. Rearrangements were classified as productive when the CDR3 lacked stop codons and remained in frame with V and J, and all other rearrangements were classified as non-productive. Following IMGT convention, CDR3 was defined as the stretch from the second conserved V-encoded cysteine up to the conserved J-encoded phenylalanine. In an earlier analysis of 587 of the donors, sequences lacking an unambiguous match to a single V gene segment were excluded. An earlier analysis of approximately 590 of the donors classified V segments as functional when productive rearrangements were above 56.7% and as segregating when the standard deviation between donors was above 5%. A statistical classification framework was built to diagnose cytomegalovirus status from the catalog of TCR beta chain sequences. In a later analysis, TCR nucleotide sequences were compared against IMGT/GENE-DB human TR gene sequences so that V and J genes could be assigned. The TCRdist pipeline was used in a later analysis to assign CDR3 sequences and most-parsimonious VDJ recombination scenarios. A later analysis defined each TCR beta chain by its CDR3 amino acid sequence plus V-gene family, and excluded reads lacking a unique V-gene family. To address suspected cross-contamination and a sequencing artifact, a later analysis removed approximately 600 highly shared, low-generation-probability nucleotide sequences. In a later analysis, a clonal expansion index was calculated for each public chain from normalized within-repertoire ranks of inferred template counts. A later analysis computed generation probabilities with a VDJ recombination model fitted to out-of-frame rearrangements, and checked the results against IGoR. In a later analysis, hypergeometric tests were used to score TCR-TCR, TCR-HLA and TCR-CMV co-occurrence, with a repertoire-size bias correction applied to TCR pairs. A later analysis estimated false discovery rates by permuting HLA or CMV assignments 20 times. In a later analysis, co-occurring TCRs were grouped with DBSCAN, and TCRdist sequence similarity was added when clustering was performed within HLA-allele-positive subsets. Repertoires with fewer than 30,000 or more than 120,000 public chains, plus five repertoires with anomalous nucleotide sharing, were excluded from co-occurrence clustering. The table comes from immuneACCESS by way of TCRdb, which keeps in-frame sequences with V and J called. Part of the clones is missing from these tables; in studies checked, under half for an unresolved V gene and the rest for unknown reasons. The V and J calls and clone size are taken from that table; D and trimming were inferred from the DNA. Counted in this sample were some 130,000 clones; around 77% of them appeared once. The ten largest clones take up 4.5% to 5% of the sample.

Overall study outcomes, separate from this receptor: Correlated functional status among segregating V segments might reflect linkage disequilibrium, but an unknown experimental factor could not be ruled out. The only immune exposure information available for the cohort was CMV serostatus. A later analysis associated about 16,000 TCR beta sequences with specific HLA alleles at a false discovery rate of 0.05. While some public TCRs were present in many individuals, most TCR sequences turned up only very rarely across donors. In both the original and validation cohorts, the classifier was reported to diagnose cytomegalovirus status with high specificity and sensitivity. When HLA alleles, especially DR and DQ, strongly co-occurred, attributing TCR associations to individual alleles was difficult. The cohort was sequenced for TCR beta chains only, and without alpha or paired-chain data the features that could be detected were limited. A cluster of highly shared sequence variants was judged likely to represent a technical artifact of the sequencing pipeline. Several of the top co-occurrence clusters appeared to be linked to parvovirus B19, influenza, CMV and Epstein-Barr virus, according to a later analysis. The authors suggested that the approach could potentially be extended to other disease states and immunological phenotypes. In a later analysis, the rate of TCR association differed among HLA loci, with DRB1 alleles having the most associated TCRs and HLA-C alleles having the fewest. A later analysis found that HLA-associated TCR beta chains were more clonally expanded and had lower generation probabilities than equally common non-associated chains. The study gave a list of around 170 TCR beta chains associated with cytomegalovirus. Most CMV-associated TCR beta chains appeared to be HLA-restricted in a later analysis, and the HLA associations seemed to be driven largely by CMV exposure. Three of the identified cytomegalovirus-associated TCR beta chains were confirmed in vitro to be specific for cytomegalovirus antigens. HLA typing was unavailable for some donors at each locus, so association tests used only the typed subset. A further reported finding was that TCR beta sequences accurately predicted the HLA-A and HLA-B alleles for most subjects in the first cohort. An earlier analysis of around 500 of the donors showed that most TCR beta V segments appeared in productive rearrangements either about 87% or about 30% of the time, which broadly matched IMGT annotations. In a later genetic analysis, a missense DCLRE1C variant was associated with V-gene and J-gene trimming of TCR beta chains, and the association was replicated in an independent cohort. Because counts were too low, 15 to 20 rarely observed V segments, including chromosome 9 orphons, were excluded from the earlier analysis of 587 of the donors. Sequencing depth was assumed to be roughly uniform across donors in the presence/absence analyses, though that assumption may not hold. In a later genetic analysis, fewer N-insertions in productive TCRs were reported among donors in an Asian-associated ancestry cluster than the 666-donor mean.

The sequencing input was PBMCs. This TCR was sampled from a young man in good health.

In nucleotides, the sequence is TGTGCCAGCAGCTTAGGGCAGGGGGCCGGACAGCCCCAGCATTTT. Its product reads: CASSLGQGAGQPQHF. This sequence uses TRBV7-9 and TRBJ1-5, with 8 central nucleotides matching TRBD1. From the germline V gene (reference sequence), CDR1 is SEHNR and CDR2 is FQNEAQ. From its cysteine to its phenylalanine, the CDR3 spans 15 amino acids. Only CDR3 DNA remains: 45 bases, in frame from the first base. V is trimmed back by 1 base and J by 7 bases, and the junction contains 6 bases that no gene match accounts for.